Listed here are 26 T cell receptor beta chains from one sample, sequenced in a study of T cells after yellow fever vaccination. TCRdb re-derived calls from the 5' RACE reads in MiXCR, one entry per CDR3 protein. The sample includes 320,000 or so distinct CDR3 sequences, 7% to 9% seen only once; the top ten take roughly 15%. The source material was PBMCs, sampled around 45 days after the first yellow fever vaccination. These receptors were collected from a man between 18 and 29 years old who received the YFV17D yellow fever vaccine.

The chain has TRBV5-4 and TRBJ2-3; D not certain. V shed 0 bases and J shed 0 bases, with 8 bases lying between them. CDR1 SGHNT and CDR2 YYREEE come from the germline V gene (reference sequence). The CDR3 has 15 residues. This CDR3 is CASSLDGRSTDTQYF. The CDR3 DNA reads TGTGCCAGCAGCTTGGATGGCCGCAGCACAGATACGCAGTATTTT.

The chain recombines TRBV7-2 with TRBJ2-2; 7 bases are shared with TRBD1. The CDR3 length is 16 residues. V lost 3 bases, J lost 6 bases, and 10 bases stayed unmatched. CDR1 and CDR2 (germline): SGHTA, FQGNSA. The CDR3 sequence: CASSFGSGQFPGELFF. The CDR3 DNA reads TGTGCCAGCAGCTTCGGGTCGGGACAGTTCCCCGGGGAGCTGTTTTTT.

The CDR3 sequence: CASSAGDASGNTIYF. CDR3 in DNA: TGTGCCAGCAGTGCGGGGGACGCCTCTGGAAACACCATATATTTT. The chain has TRBV6-1 and TRBJ1-3; TRBD1 might be the D (5 bases). The germline CDR1 and CDR2 sequences are MNHNS and SASEGT. V was clipped by 4 bases and J by 0 bases, with 10 bases between them. This CDR3 contains 15 residues.

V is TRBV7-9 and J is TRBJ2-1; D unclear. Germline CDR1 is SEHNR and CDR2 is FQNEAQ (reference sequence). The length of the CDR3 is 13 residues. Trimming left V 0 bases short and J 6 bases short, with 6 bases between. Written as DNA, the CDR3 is TGTGCCAGCAGCTTAGCTAGGGTCAATGAGCAGTTCTTC. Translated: CASSLARVNEQFF.

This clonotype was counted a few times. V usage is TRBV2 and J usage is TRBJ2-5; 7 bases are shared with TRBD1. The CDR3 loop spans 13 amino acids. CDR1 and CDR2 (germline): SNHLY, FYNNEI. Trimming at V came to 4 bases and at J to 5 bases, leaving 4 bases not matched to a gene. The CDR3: CASSGATGETQYF. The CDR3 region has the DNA TGTGCCAGCAGTGGTGCGACAGGGGAGACCCAGTACTTC.

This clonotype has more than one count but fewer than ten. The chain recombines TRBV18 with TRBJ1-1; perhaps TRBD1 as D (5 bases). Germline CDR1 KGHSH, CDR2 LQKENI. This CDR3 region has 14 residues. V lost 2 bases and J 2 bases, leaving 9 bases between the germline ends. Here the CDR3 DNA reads TGTGCCAGCTCACCAGTCCAGGGCAACACTGAAGCTTTCTTT. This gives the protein CASSPVQGNTEAFF.

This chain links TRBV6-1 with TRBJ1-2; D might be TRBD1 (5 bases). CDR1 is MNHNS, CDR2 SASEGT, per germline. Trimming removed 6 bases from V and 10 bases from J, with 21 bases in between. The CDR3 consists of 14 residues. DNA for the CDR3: TGTGCCAGCAGGGACGGGACTTTGGGGTCAACCTACACCTTC. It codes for CASRDGTLGSTYTF.

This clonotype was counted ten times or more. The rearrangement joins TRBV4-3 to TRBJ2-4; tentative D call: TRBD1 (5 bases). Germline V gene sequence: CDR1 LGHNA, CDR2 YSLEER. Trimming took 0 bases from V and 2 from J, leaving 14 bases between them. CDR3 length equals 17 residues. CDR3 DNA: TGCGCCAGCAGCCAAGACCCCGGACACCCTTCCAAAAACATTCAGTACTTC. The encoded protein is CASSQDPGHPSKNIQYF.

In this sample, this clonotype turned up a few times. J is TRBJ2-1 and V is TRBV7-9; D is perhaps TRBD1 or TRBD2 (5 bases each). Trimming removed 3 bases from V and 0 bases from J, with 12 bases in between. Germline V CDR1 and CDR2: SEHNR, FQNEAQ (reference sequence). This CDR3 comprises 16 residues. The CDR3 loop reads CASSFSRDVSYNEQFF. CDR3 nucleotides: TGTGCCAGCAGCTTCTCCCGGGACGTCTCCTACAATGAGCAGTTCTTC.

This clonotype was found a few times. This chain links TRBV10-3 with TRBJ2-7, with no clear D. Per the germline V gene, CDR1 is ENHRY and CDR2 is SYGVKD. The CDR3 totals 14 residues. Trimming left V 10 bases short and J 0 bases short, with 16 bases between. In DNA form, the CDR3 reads TGTGCCACAAGAACCGGGCCGCGCTCCTACGAGCAGTACGTC. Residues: CATRTGPRSYEQYV.

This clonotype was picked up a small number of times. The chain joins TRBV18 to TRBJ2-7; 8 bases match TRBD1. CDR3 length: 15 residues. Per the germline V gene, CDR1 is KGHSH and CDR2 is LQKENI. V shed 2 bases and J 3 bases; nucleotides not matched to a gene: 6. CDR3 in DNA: TGTGCCAGCTCACCAATGGGACAGGCTAACTACGAGCAGTACTTC. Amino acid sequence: CASSPMGQANYEQYF.

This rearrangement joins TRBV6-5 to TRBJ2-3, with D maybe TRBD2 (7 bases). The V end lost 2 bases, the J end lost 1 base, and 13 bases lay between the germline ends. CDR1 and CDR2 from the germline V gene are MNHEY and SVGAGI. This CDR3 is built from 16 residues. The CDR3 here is CASSYPGGEGTDTQYF. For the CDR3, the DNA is TGTGCCAGCAGTTACCCGGGGGGCGAAGGCACAGATACGCAGTATTTT.

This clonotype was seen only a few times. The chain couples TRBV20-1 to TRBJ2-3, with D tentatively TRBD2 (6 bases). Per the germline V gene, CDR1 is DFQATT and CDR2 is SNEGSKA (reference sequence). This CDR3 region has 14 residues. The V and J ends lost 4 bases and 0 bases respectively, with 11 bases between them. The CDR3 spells CSAIRDSSTDTQYF. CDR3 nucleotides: TGCAGTGCTATACGGGACTCAAGCACAGATACGCAGTATTTT.

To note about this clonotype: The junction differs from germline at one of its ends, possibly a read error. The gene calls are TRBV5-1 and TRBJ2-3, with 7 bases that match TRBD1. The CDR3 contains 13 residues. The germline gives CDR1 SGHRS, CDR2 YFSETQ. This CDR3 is CASTGQSTDTQYF. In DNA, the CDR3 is TGCGCAAGCACGGGACAGAGCACAGATACGCAGTATTTT.

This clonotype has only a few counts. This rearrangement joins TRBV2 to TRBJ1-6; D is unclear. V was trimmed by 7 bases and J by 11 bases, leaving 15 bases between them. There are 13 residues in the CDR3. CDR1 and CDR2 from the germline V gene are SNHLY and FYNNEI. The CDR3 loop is CASNEKGYTPLHF. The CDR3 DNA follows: TGTGCCAGCAATGAGAAGGGTTATACACCCCTCCACTTT. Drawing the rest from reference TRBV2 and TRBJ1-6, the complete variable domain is EPEVTQTPSHQVTQMGQEVILRCVPISNHLYFYWYRQILGQKVEFLVSFYNNEISEKSEIFDDQFSVERPDGSNFTLKIRSTKLEDSAMYFCASNEKGYTPLHFGNGTRLTVT.

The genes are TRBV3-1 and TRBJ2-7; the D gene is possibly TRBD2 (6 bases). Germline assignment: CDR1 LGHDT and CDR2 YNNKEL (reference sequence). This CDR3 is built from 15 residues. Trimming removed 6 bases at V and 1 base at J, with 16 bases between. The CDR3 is CASSPGLGVSYEQYF. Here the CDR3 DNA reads TGTGCCAGCAGTCCGGGACTCGGAGTTTCCTACGAGCAGTACTTC.

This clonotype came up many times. The CDR3 region has the DNA TGTGCCAGCAGTTACTCGACTAGCACAGATACGCAGTATTTT. It specifies CASSYSTSTDTQYF. The chain uses TRBV6-2 or TRBV6-3 and TRBJ2-3, with D uncertain. Trimming pared 0 bases from V and 0 bases from J, leaving 4 bases between. The germline gives CDR1 MNHEY, CDR2 SVGEGT. This CDR3 is 14 amino acids long.

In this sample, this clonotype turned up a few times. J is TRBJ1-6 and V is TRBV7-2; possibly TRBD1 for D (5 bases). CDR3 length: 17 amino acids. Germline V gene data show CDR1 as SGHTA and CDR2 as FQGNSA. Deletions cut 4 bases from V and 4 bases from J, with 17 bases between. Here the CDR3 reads CASSSGPDWGYNSPLHF. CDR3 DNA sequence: TGTGCCAGCAGCTCGGGACCCGACTGGGGTTATAATTCACCCCTCCACTTT.

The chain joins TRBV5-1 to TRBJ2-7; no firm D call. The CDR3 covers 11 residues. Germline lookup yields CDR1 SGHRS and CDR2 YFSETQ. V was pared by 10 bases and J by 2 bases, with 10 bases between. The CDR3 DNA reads TGCGCCCTAATTTGTCCCTACGAGCAGTACTTC. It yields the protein CALICPYEQYF.

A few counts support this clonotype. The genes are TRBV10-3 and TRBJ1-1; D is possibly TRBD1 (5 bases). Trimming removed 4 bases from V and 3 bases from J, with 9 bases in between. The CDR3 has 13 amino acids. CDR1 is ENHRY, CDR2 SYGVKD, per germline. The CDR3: CAISVTVDTEAFF. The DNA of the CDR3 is TGTGCCATCAGTGTGACAGTAGACACTGAAGCTTTCTTT.

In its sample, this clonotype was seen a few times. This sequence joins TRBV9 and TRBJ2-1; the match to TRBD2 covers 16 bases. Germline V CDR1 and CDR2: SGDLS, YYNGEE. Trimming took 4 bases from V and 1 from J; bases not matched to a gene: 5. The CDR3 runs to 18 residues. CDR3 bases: TGTGCCAGCAGCCCGGGACTAGCGGGGGGGCGTTCCTACAATGAGCAGTTCTTC. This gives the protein CASSPGLAGGRSYNEQFF.

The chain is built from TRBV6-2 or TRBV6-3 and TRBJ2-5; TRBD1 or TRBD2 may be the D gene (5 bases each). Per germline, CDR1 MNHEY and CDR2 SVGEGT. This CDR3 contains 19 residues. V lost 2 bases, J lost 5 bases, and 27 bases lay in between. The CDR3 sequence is CASSYNRGTWGNLGETQYF. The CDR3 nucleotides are TGTGCCAGCAGTTACAATCGTGGGACCTGGGGTAATTTAGGGGAGACCCAGTACTTC.

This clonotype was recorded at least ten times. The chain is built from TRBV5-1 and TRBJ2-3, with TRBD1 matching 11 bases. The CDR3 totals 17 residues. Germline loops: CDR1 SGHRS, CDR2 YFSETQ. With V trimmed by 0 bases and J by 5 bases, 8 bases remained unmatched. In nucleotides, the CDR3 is TGCGCCAGCAGCTTGGTGTTCGGGACAGGGGGTCAAGATACGCAGTATTTT. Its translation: CASSLVFGTGGQDTQYF.

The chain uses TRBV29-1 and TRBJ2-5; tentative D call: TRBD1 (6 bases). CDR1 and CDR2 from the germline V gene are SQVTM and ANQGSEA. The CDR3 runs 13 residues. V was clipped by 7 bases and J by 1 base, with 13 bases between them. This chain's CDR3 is CSAARQAQETQYF. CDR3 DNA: TGCAGCGCTGCCAGACAGGCCCAAGAGACCCAGTACTTC.

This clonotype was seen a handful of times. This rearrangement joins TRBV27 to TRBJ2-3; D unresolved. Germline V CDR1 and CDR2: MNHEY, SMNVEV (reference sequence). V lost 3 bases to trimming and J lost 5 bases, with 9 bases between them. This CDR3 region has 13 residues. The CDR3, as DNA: TGTGCCAGCAGTTTCCGCCCCGAAGATACGCAGTATTTT. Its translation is CASSFRPEDTQYF.

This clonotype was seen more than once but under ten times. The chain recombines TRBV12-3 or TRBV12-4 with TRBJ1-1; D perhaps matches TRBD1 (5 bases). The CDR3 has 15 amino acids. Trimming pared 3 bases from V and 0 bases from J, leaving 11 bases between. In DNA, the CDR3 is TGTGCCAGCAGTTTGCAACAGGCCATGAACACTGAAGCTTTCTTT. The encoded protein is CASSLQQAMNTEAFF.